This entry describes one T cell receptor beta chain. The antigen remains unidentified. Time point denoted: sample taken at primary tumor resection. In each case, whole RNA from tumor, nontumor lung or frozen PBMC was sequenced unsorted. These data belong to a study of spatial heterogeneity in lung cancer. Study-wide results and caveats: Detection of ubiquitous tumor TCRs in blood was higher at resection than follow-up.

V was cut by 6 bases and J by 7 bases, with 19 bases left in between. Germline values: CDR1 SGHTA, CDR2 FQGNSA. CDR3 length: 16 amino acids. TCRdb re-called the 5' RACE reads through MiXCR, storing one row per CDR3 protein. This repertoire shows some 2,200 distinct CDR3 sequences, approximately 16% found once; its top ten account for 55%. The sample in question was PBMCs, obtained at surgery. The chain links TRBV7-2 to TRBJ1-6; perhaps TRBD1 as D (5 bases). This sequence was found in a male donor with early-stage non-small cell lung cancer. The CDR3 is CASSREGTPGNSPLHF. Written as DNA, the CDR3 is TGTGCCAGCAGTCGGGAGGGGACCCCTGGGAATTCACCCCTCCACTTT.